The 12 T cell receptor beta chains below were found in one sample sequenced in a study of Graves' ophthalmopathy and Graves' hyperthyroidism. Researchers took RNA transcripts and amplified TCR beta CDR3 regions from them. HTBI primers were used in a first-round RT-PCR, which preceded a second-round multiplex PCR. Each CDR3 protein gets one entry after TCRdb re-called the multiplex PCR reads with MiXCR. The table has about 740,000 distinct CDR3 sequences, around 40% seen once. The source material was peripheral blood. Receptors were obtained from an adult man with Graves' ophthalmopathy.

The V call is TRBV9, the J call TRBJ2-7, with a possible D match to TRBD1 (5 bases). Trimming took off 3 bases at V and 2 bases at J, with 18 bases between the two ends. Germline values: CDR1 SGDLS, CDR2 YYNGEE. The CDR3 is 16 amino acids. CDR3 residues: CASSGGVTVSPYEQYF. The DNA for the CDR3 is TGTGCCAGCAGCGGTGGGGTGACAGTCTCGCCCTACGAGCAGTACTTC.

There are a few counts of this clonotype. The CDR3 DNA reads TGTGCCAGCAGTCCTAGCGGGGGGGCGGACACCGGGGAGCTGTTTTTT. Its protein product is CASSPSGGADTGELFF. The chain is built from TRBV25-1 and TRBJ2-2, with 12 bases that match TRBD2. The CDR3 consists of 16 residues. V was clipped by 5 bases and J by 3 bases; unmatched bases: 4. Per the germline V gene, CDR1 is MGHDK and CDR2 is SYGVNS.

Concerning this clonotype itself: It may be a read error: a sequence one base away is much more abundant. The chain employs TRBV10-3 and TRBJ1-2; the D gene is possibly TRBD1 (5 bases). There are 17 residues in the CDR3. Germline V gene sequence: CDR1 ENHRY, CDR2 SYGVKD. CDR3 residues: CAISDILGTSANYGYIF. For the CDR3, the DNA is TGTGCCATCAGTGATATCTTAGGGACTTCAGCTAACTATGGCTACATCTTC.

This clonotype was counted only a few times. The chain employs TRBV19 and TRBJ1-5; weak D call: TRBD1 (6 bases). This CDR3 spans 13 amino acids. Per germline, CDR1 LNHDA and CDR2 SQIVND (reference sequence). V was shortened by 6 bases and J by 4 bases, with 10 bases between the two germline ends. The CDR3 region has the DNA TGTGCCAGTAGCCATGACAGGAATCAGCCCCAGCATTTT. Translation gives CASSHDRNQPQHF.

The chain is built from TRBV19 and TRBJ1-3, with 7 bases lining up with TRBD1. Germline CDR1 LNHDA, CDR2 SQIVND (reference sequence). V lost 4 bases, J lost 0 bases, and 6 bases stayed unmatched. CDR3 length: 16 amino acids. This CDR3 reads CASSKGQANSGNTIYF. In nucleotides, the CDR3 is TGTGCCAGTAGTAAAGGACAGGCAAACTCTGGAAACACCATATATTTT. The variable domain in full, with the rest retrieved from reference TRBV19 and TRBJ1-3, is DGGITQSPKYLFRKEGQNVTLSCEQNLNHDAMYWYRQDPGQGLRLIYYSQIVNDFQKGDIAEGYSVSREKKESFPLTVTSAQKNPTAFYLCASSKGQANSGNTIYFGEGSWLTVV.

This clonotype has ten or more counts. This chain uses TRBV9 with TRBJ1-1, with unresolved D. The CDR3 loop spans 12 amino acids. V was pared by 4 bases and J by 5 bases, with 9 bases between. The germline V gene has CDR1 SGDLS and CDR2 YYNGEE. CDR3 sequence reads: CASSRRGTEAFF. The CDR3 DNA reads TGTGCCAGCAGCCGCCGGGGAACTGAAGCTTTCTTT.

The J gene is TRBJ2-7, the V gene TRBV29-1, with 10 nucleotides matching TRBD1. This CDR3 has 12 residues. Trimming cost V 7 bases and J 6 bases; bases outside gene matches: 6. Per germline, CDR1 SQVTM and CDR2 ANQGSEA. As DNA, the CDR3 is TGCAGCGAAGGGACAGGGGCGTCCGAGCAGTACTTC. Translated, it gives CSEGTGASEQYF.

The genes are TRBV11-2 and TRBJ1-2, with 9 bases matching TRBD1. The trim removed 5 bases at V and 2 bases at J, leaving 9 bases unmatched. Germline values: CDR1 SGHAT, CDR2 FQNNGV. This CDR3 has 16 amino acids. The CDR3 sequence is CASSRASTGGNYGYTF. The CDR3 DNA sequence: TGTGCCAGCAGCCGAGCCTCGACAGGGGGAAACTATGGCTACACCTTC.

This clonotype showed up just a few times. The chain combines TRBV10-3 with TRBJ2-2; D perhaps matches TRBD1 (6 bases). Germline V CDR1 and CDR2: ENHRY, SYGVKD. The CDR3 is made up of 16 amino acids. V was shortened by 7 bases and J by 0 bases, with 15 bases between the two germline ends. CDR3 loop: CAITMDRNTNTGELFF. CDR3 nucleotides: TGTGCCATCACCATGGACAGAAATACGAACACCGGGGAGCTGTTTTTT.

This chain connects TRBV5-6 to TRBJ1-5, with D hard to call. Trimming took 4 bases from V and 6 from J, leaving 11 bases between them. The CDR3 spans 13 residues. The V gene's germline CDR1 is SGHDT and CDR2 YYEEEE. The CDR3 coding sequence is TGTGCCAGCAGCCCCGGCCAGAGTCAGCCCCAGCATTTT. The encoded protein is CASSPGQSQPQHF.

This clonotype was recorded at least ten times. This chain uses TRBV29-1 with TRBJ2-5; TRBD1 or TRBD2 may be the D gene (6 bases each). Germline V lookup: CDR1 SQVTM, CDR2 ANQGSEA. V dropped 6 bases and J dropped 5 bases, with 19 bases sitting between them. This CDR3 comprises 14 residues. The CDR3 protein is CSVDEGGVGETQYF. The CDR3 bases are TGCAGCGTCGATGAGGGGGGAGTTGGCGAGACCCAGTACTTC.

The V gene is TRBV10-3, the J gene TRBJ1-5; 7 nucleotides agree with TRBD1. The CDR3 consists of 13 residues. The V gene end was trimmed by 0 bases and the J gene end by 9 bases; junction bases not matched to a gene: 2. CDR1 is ENHRY, CDR2 SYGVKD, per germline. CDR3 sequence reads: CAISESRDRPQHF. Here the CDR3 DNA reads TGTGCCATCAGTGAGTCGAGGGACAGGCCCCAGCATTTT.